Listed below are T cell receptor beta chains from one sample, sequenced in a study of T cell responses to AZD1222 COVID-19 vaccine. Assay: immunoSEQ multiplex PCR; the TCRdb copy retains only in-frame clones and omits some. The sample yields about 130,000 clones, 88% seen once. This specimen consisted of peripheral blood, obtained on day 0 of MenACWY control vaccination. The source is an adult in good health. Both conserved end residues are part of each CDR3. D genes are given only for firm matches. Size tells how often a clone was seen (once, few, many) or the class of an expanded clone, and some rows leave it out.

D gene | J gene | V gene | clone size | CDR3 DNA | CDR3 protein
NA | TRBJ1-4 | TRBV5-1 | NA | TGCGCCAGCAAAGATATGGGGGCTAATGAAAAACTGTTTTTT | CASKDMGANEKLFF
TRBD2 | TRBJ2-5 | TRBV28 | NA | TGTGCCAGCAGTTTTAGAGTCCGACTAGCGGGAGGCCGAATGGGGACCCAGTACTTC | CASSFRVRLAGGRMGTQYF
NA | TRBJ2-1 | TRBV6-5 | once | TGTGCCAGCAGTCGAGGGAGCTGGGTTGAGCAGTTCTTC | CASSRGSWVEQFF
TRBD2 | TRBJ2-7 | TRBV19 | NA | TGTGCCAGTAGTCCCTCTTGGGGTAAGCGGGATCCCTCCGAGCAGTACTTC | CASSPSWGKRDPSEQYF
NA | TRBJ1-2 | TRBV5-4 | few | TGTGCCAGCAGGTTGGAAGCTGGAAAAAACTATGGCTACACCTTC | CASRLEAGKNYGYTF
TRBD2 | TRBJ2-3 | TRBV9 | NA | TGTGCCAGCAGCGTAGAGGCTAGCGGGTACACAGATACGCAGTATTTT | CASSVEASGYTDTQYF
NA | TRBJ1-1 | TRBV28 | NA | TGTGCCAGCAGCTGGGGAAGGTTTAACACTGAAGCTTTCTTT | CASSWGRFNTEAFF
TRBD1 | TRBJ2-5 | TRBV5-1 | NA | TGCGCCAGCAGCCTGGACAGGGTCCAAGAGACCCAGTACTTC | CASSLDRVQETQYF
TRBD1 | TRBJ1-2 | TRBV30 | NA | TGTGCCTGGAGACTACAGGGGGTCTCTTTCGGGGGCTACACCTTC | CAWRLQGVSFGGYTF
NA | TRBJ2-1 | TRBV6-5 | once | TGTGCCAGCAGTTACCCAGACAGCCCACCGTACAATGAGCAGTTCTTC | CASSYPDSPPYNEQFF
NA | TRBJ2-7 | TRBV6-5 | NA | TGTGCCAGCAGTCTCCGCCCAGGATCCTACGAGCAGTACTTC | CASSLRPGSYEQYF
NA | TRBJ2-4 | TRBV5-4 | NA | TGTGCCAGCAGCTTCGACGCTCCAGCCAAAAACATTCAGTACTTC | CASSFDAPAKNIQYF
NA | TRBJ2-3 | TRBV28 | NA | TGTGCCAGCAGGGGCAGGGTTCCAGATACGCAGTATTTT | CASRGRVPDTQYF
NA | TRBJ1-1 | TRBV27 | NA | TGTGCCAGCGTAGGAAAAACTGAAGCTTTCTTT | CASVGKTEAFF
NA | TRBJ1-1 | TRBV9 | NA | TGTGCCAGCAGCGGGGCAGGTCTTGCCACTGAAGCTTTCTTT | CASSGAGLATEAFF
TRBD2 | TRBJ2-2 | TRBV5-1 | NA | TGCGCCAGCAGCTTGGCATTGGGCCTAGCGGGATCGGGACGCACCGGGGAGCTGTTTTTT | CASSLALGLAGSGRTGELFF
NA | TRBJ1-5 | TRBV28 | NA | TGTGCCAGCAGTTTACCAGTGTATAGCAATCAGCCCCAGCATTTT | CASSLPVYSNQPQHF
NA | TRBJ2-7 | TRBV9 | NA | TGTGCCAGCAGCGTAGGTCCGGGGGGCGACGAGCAGTACTTC | CASSVGPGGDEQYF
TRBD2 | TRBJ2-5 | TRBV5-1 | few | TGCGCCAGCAAACTGGGGGGGACTAGCGGAGGTGAGACCCAGTACTTC | CASKLGGTSGGETQYF
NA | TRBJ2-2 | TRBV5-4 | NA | TGTGCCAGCAGCACGGCAGTAGGGGAGCTGTTTTTT | CASSTAVGELFF